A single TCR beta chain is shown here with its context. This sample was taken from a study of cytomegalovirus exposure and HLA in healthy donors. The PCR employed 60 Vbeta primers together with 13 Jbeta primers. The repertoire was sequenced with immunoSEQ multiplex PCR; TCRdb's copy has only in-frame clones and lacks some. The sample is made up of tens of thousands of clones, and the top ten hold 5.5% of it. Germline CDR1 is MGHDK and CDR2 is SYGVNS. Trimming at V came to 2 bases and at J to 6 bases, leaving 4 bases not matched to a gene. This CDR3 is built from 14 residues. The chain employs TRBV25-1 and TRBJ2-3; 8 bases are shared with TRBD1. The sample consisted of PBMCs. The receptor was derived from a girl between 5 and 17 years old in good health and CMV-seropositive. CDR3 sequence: CASSERDRTDTQYF. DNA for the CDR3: TGTGCCAGCAGTGAACGGGACAGGACTGATACGCAGTATTTT.